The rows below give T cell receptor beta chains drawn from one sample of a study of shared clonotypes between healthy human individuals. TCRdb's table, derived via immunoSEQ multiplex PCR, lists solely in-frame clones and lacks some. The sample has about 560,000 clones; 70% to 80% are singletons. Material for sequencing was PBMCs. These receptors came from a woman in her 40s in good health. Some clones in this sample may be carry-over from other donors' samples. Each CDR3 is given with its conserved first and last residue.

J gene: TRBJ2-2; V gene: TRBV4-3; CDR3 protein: CASSQEVAGGPGELFF
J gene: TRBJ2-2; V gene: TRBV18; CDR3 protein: CASSPLSNTGELFF
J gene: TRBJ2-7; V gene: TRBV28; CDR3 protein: CASSPRDGSSYEQYF
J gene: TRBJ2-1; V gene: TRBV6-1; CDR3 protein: CASSEIGSGLASGGWNEQFF
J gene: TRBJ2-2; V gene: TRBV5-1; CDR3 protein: CASSLSGTPYYGELFF
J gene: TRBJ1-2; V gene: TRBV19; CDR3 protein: CASSMGRNIYGYTF
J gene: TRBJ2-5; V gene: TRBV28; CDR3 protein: CASRRQGQETQYF
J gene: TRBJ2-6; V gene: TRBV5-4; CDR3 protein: CASSKQGLGANVLTF
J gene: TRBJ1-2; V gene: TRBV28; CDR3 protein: CASSRQGFNYGYTF
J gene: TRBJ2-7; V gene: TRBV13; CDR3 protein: CASSSVVILSDRAPYEQYF
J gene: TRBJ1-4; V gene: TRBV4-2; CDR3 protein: CASSLNSATNEKLFF
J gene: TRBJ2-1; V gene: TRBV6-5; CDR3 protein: CASSVTGVYEQFF
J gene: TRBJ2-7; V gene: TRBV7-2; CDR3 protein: CASSLERPRAGAYEQYF
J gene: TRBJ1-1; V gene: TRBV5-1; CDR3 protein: CASSTSENTEAFF
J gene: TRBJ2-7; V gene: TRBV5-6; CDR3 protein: CASSSQGMDSYEQYF
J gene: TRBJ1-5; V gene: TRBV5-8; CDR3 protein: CASSMRANQPQHF
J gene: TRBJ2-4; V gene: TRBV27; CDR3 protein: CASRDHLGAKNIQYF
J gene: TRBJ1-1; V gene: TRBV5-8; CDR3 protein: CASSLGDRGPMNTEAFF
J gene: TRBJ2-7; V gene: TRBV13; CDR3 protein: CASSYGPAGPNEQYF
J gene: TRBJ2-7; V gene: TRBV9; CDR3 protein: CASSVGLSSEQYF
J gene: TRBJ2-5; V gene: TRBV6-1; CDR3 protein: CASRAGTSEQTQYF
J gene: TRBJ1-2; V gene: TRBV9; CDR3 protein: CASSSNNYGYTF
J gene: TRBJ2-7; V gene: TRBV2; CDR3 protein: CASSLAGGEQHF
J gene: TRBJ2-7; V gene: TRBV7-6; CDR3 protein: CASSLDSGDRGYEQYF
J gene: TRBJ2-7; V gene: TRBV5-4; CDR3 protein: CASRKEIADYEQYF
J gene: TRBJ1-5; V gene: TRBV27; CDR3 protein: CATILGSNQPQHF
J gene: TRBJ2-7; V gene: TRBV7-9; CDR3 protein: CASSLDGGLQYF
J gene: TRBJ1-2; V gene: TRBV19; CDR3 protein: CASTPDRAYGYTF
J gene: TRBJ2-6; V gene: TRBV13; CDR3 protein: CASTGDREKTGANVLTF
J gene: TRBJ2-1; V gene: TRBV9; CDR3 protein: CASSAGSGDSYNEQFF
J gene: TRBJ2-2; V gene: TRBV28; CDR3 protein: CASSSGESNTGELFF
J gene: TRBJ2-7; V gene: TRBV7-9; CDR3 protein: CASSLVRRSYEQYF
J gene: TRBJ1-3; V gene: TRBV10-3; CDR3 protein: CAILTGVGNTIYF
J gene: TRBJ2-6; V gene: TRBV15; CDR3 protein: CATRGSSGANVLTF
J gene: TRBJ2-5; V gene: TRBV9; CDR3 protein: CASSAITGLQQETQYF
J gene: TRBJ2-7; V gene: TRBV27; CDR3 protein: CASSLRDKQYF
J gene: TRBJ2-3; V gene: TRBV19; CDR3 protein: CASSMSRDTQYF
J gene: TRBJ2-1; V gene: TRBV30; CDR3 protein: CAWTSGNEQFF
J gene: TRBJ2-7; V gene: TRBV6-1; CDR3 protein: CASSEALASGTYEQYF
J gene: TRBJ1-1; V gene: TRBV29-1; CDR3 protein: CSVEGTGAFKAFF
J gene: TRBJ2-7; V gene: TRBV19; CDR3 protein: CASSYRGQVYEQYF
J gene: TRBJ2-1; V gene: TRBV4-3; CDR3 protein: CASSQVLAGEGDEQFF
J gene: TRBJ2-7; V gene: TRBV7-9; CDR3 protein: CASSLGGLWQGVDEQYF
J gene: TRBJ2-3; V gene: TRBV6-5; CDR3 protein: CASQSTDTQYF
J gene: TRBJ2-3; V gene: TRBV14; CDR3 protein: CASSPLTSGSSYTQYF